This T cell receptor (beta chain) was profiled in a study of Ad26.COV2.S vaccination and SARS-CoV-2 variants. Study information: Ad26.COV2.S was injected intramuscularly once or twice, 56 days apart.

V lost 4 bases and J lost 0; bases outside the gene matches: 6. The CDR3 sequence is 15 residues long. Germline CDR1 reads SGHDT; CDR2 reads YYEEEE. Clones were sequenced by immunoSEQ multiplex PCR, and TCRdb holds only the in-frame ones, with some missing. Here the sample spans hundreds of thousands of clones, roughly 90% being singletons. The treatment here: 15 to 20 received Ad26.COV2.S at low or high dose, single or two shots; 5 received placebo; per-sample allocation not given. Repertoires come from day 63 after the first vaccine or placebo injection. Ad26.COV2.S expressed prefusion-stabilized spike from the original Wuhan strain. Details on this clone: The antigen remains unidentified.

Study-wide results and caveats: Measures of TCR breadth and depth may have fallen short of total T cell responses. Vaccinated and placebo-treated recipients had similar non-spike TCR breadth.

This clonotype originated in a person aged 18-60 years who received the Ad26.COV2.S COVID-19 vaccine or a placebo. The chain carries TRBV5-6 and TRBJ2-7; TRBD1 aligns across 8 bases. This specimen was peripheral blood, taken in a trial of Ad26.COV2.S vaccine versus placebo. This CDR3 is CASSPGQAYSYEQYF. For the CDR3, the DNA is TGTGCCAGCAGCCCGGGACAGGCCTACTCCTACGAGCAGTACTTC.